Sequencing of this T cell receptor beta chain was carried out in a study of T cell clones after liver transplantation (dated by TCRdb to the late 2010s). For context, the study as a whole: Samples were obtained from ITN030ST, a randomized trial in which withdrawal of immunosuppression was attempted within 2 years of liver transplantation. Blood samples were collected pre-transplant, then pre-randomization ahead of withdrawal, and finally post-randomization once withdrawal had either been completed or failed. Third party-reactive TCRbeta sequences were also identified from pre-transplant MLRs to serve as an antigen-independent comparator for donor-reactive sequences. A cohort of 8 liver transplant recipients was studied, of whom 3 were classified as tolerant and 5 as non-tolerant. Tolerance meant complete immunosuppression withdrawal for at least one year without liver enzymes rising beyond twice the upper limit of normal. Three of the eight recipients were HCV-positive; the others were transplanted for non-autoimmune, non-viral indications. Donor-reactive T cell clones were identified by TCRbeta sequencing following a pre-transplant mixed lymphocyte reaction and were subsequently tracked in post-transplant blood. No induction therapy was given to the subjects, and standard immunosuppression was administered until randomization at 12-24 months post-transplant. Summary of the overall study and its limitations: Because no allograft tissue specimens were available, donor-reactive T cells may have migrated into the graft instead of being deleted. In a couple of subjects, low numbers of available donor cells limited the measurable donor-reactive repertoire. When repertoire turnover was taken into account, detection of donor-reactive sequences was significantly reduced in 7 of 8 subjects for CD4 and in 8 of 8 subjects for CD8. The conclusions were preliminary, being limited by small, heterogeneous patient numbers and by non-standardized post-transplant time points. A greater decline was seen for donor-reactive sequences than for third party-reactive sequences, suggesting partial antigen-specific deletion unrelated to withdrawal success. In 5 of 8 subjects, circulating donor-reactive CD4 TCRbeta sequences decreased significantly after transplant, regardless of tolerance or HCV status.

Notes on this clone: It has no known antigen specificity. No per-base quality is available; no much larger clone lies one base away.

Sample time point, as interpreted from the label and publication: pre-transplant. Thawed unstimulated PBMCs were stained for CD3, CD4 and CD8 and FACS-sorted into CD3+CD4+ and CD3+CD8+ populations. All 8 studied subjects were randomized to withdrawal of immunosuppression. The Qiagen DNeasy Blood and Tissue Kit was used for isolation of genomic DNA. Sequences SGDLS (CDR1) and YYNGEE (CDR2) are obtained from the germline V gene. There are 15 amino acids in the CDR3, from cysteine to phenylalanine inclusive. Only CDR3 DNA remains: 45 bases, in frame from the first base. V drops 1 base and J drops 5 bases, leaving 12 bases in between. Frozen genomic DNA underwent high-throughput TCRbeta CDR3 sequencing by immunoSEQ, including PCR amplification, mapping, bias correction and internal controls. Per the source publication's procedure: Only productive rearrangements were retained, and each unique TCRbeta sequence was defined by its CDR3 nucleotide sequence together with its V and J gene. For a sequence to be called donor-reactive, it needed a frequency of at least 0.01% and at least 5-fold expansion in CFSE-low cells compared with unstimulated pre-transplant cells. Minimum frequency thresholds were set for each subject based on the unstimulated sample with the lowest template count, ensuring at least 90% detection power. Repertoire turnover was measured by Jensen-Shannon divergence between the top 1000 TCRbeta sequences post- and pre-transplant. Two-sided Fisher's exact tests were used to test for changes in how often donor-reactive sequences were detected. TCRdb provides this immuneACCESS table in a form limited to in-frame rearrangements. Some clones are lacking; in checked studies, under half of them reflect an unresolved V gene, and why the rest are absent is not known. Clone size and V and J calls were adopted from that table, with D and trimming inferred from the DNA. The sample includes about 72,000 clones, with roughly nine tenths observed a single time. The ten largest clones represent roughly 3% of the sample.

The chain is made from TRBV9 and TRBJ2-2; the D segment may tentatively be TRBD1 or TRBD2, each giving 5 matched bases. Material: CD4+ T cells from blood, obtained before liver transplant. The clonotype was recovered from a human donor who received a liver transplant. The CDR3 sequence is CASSVWGSGTGELFF. Here is the DNA: TGTGCCAGCAGCGTATGGGGGTCTGGAACCGGGGAGCTGTTTTTT. The entire variable domain, with the stretches around the CDR3 drawn from the reference TRBV9 and TRBJ2-2 proteins, is DSGVTQTPKHLITATGQRVTLRCSPRSGDLSVYWYQQSLDQGLQFLIQYYNGEERAKGNILERFSAQQFPDLHSELNLSSLELGDSALYFCASSVWGSGTGELFFGEGSRLTVL.